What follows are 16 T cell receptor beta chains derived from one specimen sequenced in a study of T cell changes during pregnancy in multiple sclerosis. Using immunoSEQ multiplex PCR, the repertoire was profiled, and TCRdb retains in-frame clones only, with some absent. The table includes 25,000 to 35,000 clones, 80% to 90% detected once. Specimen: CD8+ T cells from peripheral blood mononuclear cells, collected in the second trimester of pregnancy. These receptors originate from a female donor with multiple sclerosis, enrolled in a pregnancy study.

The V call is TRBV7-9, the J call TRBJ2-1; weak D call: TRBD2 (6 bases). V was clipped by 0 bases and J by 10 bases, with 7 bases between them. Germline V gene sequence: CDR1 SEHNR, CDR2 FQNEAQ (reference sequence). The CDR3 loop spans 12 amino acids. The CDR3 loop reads CASSLAAGEQFF. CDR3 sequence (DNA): TGTGCCAGCAGCTTAGCGGCGGGGGAGCAGTTCTTC.

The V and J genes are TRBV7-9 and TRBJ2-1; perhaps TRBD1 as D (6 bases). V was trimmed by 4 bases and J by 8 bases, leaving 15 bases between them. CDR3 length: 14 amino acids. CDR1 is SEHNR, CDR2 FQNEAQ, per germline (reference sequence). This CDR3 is CASSSSQTGYEQFF. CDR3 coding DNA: TGTGCCAGCAGCTCGTCTCAAACAGGGTATGAGCAGTTCTTC.

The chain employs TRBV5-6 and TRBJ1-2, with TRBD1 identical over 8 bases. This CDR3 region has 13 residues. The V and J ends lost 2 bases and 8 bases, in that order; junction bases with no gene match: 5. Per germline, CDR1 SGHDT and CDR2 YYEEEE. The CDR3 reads CASSFDRGWGYTF. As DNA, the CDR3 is TGTGCCAGCAGCTTCGACAGGGGCTGGGGCTACACCTTC.

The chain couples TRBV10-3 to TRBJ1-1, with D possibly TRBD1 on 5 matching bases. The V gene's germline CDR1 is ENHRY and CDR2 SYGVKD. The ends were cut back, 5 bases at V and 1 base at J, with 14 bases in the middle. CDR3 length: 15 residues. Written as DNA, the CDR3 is TGTGCCATCAGTTCTCAGACAGAGGAGAACACTGAAGCTTTCTTT. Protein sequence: CAISSQTEENTEAFF.

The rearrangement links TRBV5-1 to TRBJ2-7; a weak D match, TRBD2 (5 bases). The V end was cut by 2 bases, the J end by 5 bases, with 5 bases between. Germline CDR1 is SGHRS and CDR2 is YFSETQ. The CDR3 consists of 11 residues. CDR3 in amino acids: CASSFGDEQYF. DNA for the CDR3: TGCGCCAGCAGCTTCGGGGACGAGCAGTACTTC.

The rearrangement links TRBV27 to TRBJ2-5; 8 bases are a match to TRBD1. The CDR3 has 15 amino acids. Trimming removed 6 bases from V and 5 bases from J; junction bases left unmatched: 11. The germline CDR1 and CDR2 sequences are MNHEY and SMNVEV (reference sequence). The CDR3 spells CASSLRDRRGETQYF. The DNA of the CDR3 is TGTGCCAGCAGCCTCCGGGACAGGAGGGGGGAGACCCAGTACTTC.

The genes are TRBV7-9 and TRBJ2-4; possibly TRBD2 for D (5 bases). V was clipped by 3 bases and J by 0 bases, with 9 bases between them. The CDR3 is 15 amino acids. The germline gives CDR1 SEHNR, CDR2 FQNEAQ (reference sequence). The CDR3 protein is CASSFYGLAKNIQYF. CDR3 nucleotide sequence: TGTGCCAGCAGCTTTTATGGACTAGCCAAAAACATTCAGTACTTC.

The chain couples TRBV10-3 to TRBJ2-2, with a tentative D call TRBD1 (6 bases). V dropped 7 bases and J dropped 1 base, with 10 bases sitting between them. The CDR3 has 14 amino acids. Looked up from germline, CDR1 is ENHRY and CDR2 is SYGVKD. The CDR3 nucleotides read TGTGCCATCATGGAACAGGGGAACACCGGGGAGCTGTTTTTT. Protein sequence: CAIMEQGNTGELFF.

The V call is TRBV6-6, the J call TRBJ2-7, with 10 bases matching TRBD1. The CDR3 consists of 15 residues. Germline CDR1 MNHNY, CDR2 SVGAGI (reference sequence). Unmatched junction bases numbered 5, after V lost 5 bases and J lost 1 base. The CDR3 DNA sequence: TGTGCCAGCAGTCACGGACAGGGGGTATCCTACGAGCAGTACTTC. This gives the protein CASSHGQGVSYEQYF.

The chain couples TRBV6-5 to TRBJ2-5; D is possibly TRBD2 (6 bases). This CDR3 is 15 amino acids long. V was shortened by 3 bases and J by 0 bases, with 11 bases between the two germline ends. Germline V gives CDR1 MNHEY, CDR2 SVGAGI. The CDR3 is CASSYMRGNQETQYF. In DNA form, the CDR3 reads TGTGCCAGCAGTTATATGCGGGGCAACCAAGAGACCCAGTACTTC.

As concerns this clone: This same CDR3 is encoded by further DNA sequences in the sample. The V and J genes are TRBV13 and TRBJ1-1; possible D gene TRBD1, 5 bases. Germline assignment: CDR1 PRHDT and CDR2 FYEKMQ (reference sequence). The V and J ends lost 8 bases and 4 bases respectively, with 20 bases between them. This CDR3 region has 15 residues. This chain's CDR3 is CASELRQGRITEAFF. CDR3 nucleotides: TGTGCCAGCGAATTGAGGCAGGGCAGGATCACTGAAGCTTTCTTT.

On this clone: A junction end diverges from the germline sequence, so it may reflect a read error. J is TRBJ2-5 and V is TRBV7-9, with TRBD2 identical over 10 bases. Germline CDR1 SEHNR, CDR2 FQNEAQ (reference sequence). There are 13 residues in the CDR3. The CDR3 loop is CATSGRAQETQYF. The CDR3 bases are TGTGCCACCAGCGGGAGGGCCCAAGAGACCCAGTACTTC.

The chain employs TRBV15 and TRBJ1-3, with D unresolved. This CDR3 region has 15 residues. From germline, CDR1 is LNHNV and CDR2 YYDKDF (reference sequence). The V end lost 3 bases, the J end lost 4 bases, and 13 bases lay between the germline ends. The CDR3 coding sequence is TGTGCCACCAGCAGGACGAGGCGCAGCGGAAACACCATATATTTT. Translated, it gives CATSRTRRSGNTIYF.

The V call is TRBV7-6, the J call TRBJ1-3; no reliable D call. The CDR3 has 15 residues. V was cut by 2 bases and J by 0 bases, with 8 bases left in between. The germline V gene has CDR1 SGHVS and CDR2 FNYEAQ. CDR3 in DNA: TGTGCCAGCAGCTTATGGGAGAGCTCTGGAAACACCATATATTTT. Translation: CASSLWESSGNTIYF.

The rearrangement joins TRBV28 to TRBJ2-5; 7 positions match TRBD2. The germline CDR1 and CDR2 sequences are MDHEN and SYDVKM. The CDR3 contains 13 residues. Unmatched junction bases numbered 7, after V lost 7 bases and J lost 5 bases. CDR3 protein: CASTIYGGETQYF. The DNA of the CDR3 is TGTGCCAGCACGATTTACGGGGGGGAGACCCAGTACTTC. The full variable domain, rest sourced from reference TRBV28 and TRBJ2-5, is DVKVTQSSRYLVKRTGEKVFLECVQDMDHENMFWYRQDPGLGLRLIYFSYDVKMKEKGDIPEGYSVSREKKERFSLILESASTNQTSMYLCASTIYGGETQYFGPGTRLLVL.

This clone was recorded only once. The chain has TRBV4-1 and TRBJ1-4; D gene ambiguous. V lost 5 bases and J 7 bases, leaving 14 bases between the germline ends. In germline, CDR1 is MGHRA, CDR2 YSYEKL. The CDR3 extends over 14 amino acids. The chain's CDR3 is CASSLARGSEKLFF. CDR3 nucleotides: TGCGCCAGCAGCTTAGCGCGTGGGAGTGAAAAACTGTTTTTT.